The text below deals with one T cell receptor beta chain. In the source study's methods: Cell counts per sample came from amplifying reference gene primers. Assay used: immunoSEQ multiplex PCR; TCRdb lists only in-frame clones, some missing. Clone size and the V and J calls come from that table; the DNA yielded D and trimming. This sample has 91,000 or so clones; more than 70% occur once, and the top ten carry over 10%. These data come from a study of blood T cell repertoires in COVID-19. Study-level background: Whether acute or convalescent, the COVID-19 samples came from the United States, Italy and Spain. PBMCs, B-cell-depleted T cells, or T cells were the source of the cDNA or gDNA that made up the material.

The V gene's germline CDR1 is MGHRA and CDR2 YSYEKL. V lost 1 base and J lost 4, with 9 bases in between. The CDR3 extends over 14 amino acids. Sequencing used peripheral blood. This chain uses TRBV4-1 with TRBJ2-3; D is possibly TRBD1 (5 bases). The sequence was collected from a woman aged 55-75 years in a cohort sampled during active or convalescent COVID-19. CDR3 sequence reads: CASSQGTLSDTQYF. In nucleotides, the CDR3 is TGCGCCAGCAGCCAAGGGACACTTTCAGATACGCAGTATTTT.